Here is one T cell receptor beta chain with its context. Its antigen remains undetermined. Base qualities are not at hand, and no much larger clone is one base apart. The collaborating institutions used their own protocols to collect whole blood in K2EDTA tubes. Collaborator samples were shipped for TCRbeta analysis as frozen whole blood, isolated PBMCs, or DNA extracted from either sample type. TCRbeta CDR3 regions were amplified from genomic DNA using the immunoSEQ Assay, a bias-controlled multiplex PCR. Under the source paper's analysis protocol: The number of nucleated cells in each sample was estimated by amplification of reference gene primers within the assay. Sequence reads were collapsed and filtered to measure the absolute abundance of every unique TCRbeta CDR3 rearrangement. Productive Simpson clonality was computed per sample as the square root of Simpson's diversity index over productive rearrangements. Held by TCRdb, this immuneACCESS table contains in-frame sequences only and omits some clones. Under half of the omission traces to an unresolved V gene where checked; the cause of the rest is unknown. Clone size and V and J calls were adopted from that table, with D and trimming inferred from the DNA. The sample table shows under 45,000 clones, and around nine tenths are seen once. The top ten clonotypes cover 0.3% to 0.5% of the sample.

The junction carries 9 bases between V and J, which are trimmed by 1 base and 2 bases respectively. CDR1 and CDR2 are drawn from the germline V gene: MGHRA, YSYEKL. The CDR3 runs 15 amino acids, cysteine and phenylalanine included. The CDR3 DNA has 45 bases and is translated from base 1. This specimen belongs to a study of blood T cell repertoires in COVID-19 (dated by TCRdb to the early 2020s). Notes on the research overall: Collaborator samples came from the United States, Italy and Spain and covered acute and convalescent phases of COVID-19. The material from the prospective study consisted of cDNA or gDNA derived from T cells, B-cell-depleted T cells, or PBMCs. Subjects who had been exposed to COVID-19, were actively infected with it, or had recovered from it provided the deeply sampled blood TCRbeta repertoires that made up the dataset. The repertoires were released in a freely available public database intended as a resource for research on the immune response to SARS-CoV-2. The samples were drawn from two sources: the first 160 participants of the ongoing ImmuneRACE study, and 1,000 to 1,500 subjects contributed by 6 global collaborators. A de-identified subject ID, COVID-19 status, age in years and sex were almost always included in the sample metadata. Where available, HLA class I and class II types were taken from metadata supplied by the sample provider and were not determined by assay-based typing. What the study reported, not specific to this receptor: How much clinical and demographic metadata was included differed by source and by participant, and the metadata was provided uncurated.

This TCR was sampled from a human donor in a cohort sampled during active COVID-19. The specimen sequenced was peripheral blood. Recombination connected TRBV4-1 to TRBJ1-5, with no confidently assigned D gene. The CDR3 has the sequence CASSQGLLGNQPQHF. The DNA reads TGCGCCAGCAGCCAAGGTTTATTAGGCAATCAGCCCCAGCATTTT.